This is a list of T cell receptor beta chains from one sample in a study of T cell changes during pregnancy in multiple sclerosis. Here immunoSEQ multiplex PCR was the method, and the copy in TCRdb shows in-frame clones only, minus some. Counted here are roughly 20,000 clones, 87% occurring once; the ten biggest clones make up about 13%. The material was CD8+ T cells from peripheral blood mononuclear cells, obtained in the third trimester of pregnancy. The receptors here all came from a female donor in good health, enrolled as a control in a pregnancy study. The CDR3 runs from the conserved cysteine through the conserved F or W. The D gene is left open where the match is weak. Size values are once, few and many counts, or a class for expanded clones, and some rows have none.

CDR3aa | CDR3nt | v_gene | abundance | d_gene | j_gene | len
CASSLSRQGVDEKLFF | TGTGCCAGCAGCTTAAGTCGCCAGGGGGTAGATGAAAAACTGTTTTTT | TRBV7-9 | NA | TRBD1 | TRBJ1-4 | 16
CASSRTGGDRAGELFF | TGTGCCAGCAGTCGGACAGGGGGAGACAGGGCCGGGGAGCTGTTTTTT | TRBV7-9 | NA | TRBD1 | TRBJ2-2 | 16
CASASGESTDTQYF | TGTGCCAGTGCTAGCGGTGAAAGCACAGATACGCAGTATTTT | TRBV6-4 | NA | TRBD2 | TRBJ2-3 | 14
CASSLRQGQETQYF | TGTGCCAGCAGTCTTCGGCAGGGCCAAGAGACCCAGTACTTC | TRBV27 | NA | NA | TRBJ2-5 | 14
CASSLVSGANEKLFF | TGCGCCAGCAGCTTGGTTTCGGGGGCTAATGAAAAACTGTTTTTT | TRBV5-1 | NA | NA | TRBJ1-4 | 15
CASSFPGQGQPNEQFF | TGCGCCAGCAGCTTTCCGGGACAGGGCCAACCCAATGAGCAGTTCTTC | TRBV5-1 | NA | TRBD1 | TRBJ2-1 | 16
CSVLAGPNTQYF | TGCAGCGTTCTTGCGGGGCCAAATACGCAGTATTTT | TRBV29-1 | NA | NA | TRBJ2-3 | 12
CASSQALGDEQFF | TGCGCCAGCAGCCAAGCCCTGGGAGATGAGCAGTTCTTC | TRBV4-1 | NA | NA | TRBJ2-1 | 13
CASSEDIYNEQFF | TGTGCCAGCAGTGAGGACATTTACAATGAGCAGTTCTTC | TRBV6-4 | large | NA | TRBJ2-1 | 13
CASSLRGGASGYTF | TGTGCCAGCAGTTTAAGGGGGGGCGCCTCTGGCTACACCTTC | TRBV6-6 | NA | NA | TRBJ1-2 | 14
CASSHRGQSTDTQYF | TGTGCCAGCAGCCACCGGGGACAAAGCACAGATACGCAGTATTTT | TRBV13 | NA | NA | TRBJ2-3 | 15
CASSILGATNEKLFF | TGTGCCAGTAGTATTTTGGGGGCCACTAATGAAAAACTGTTTTTT | TRBV19 | NA | NA | TRBJ1-4 | 15
CAWHSNHLQGEAFF | TGTGCCTGGCACTCCAATCACCTACAGGGGGAGGCTTTCTTT | TRBV30 | NA | TRBD1 | TRBJ1-1 | 14
CASSWTSGQETQYF | TGTGCCAGCAGCTGGACTAGCGGCCAAGAGACCCAGTACTTC | TRBV7-9 | few | TRBD2 | TRBJ2-5 | 14
CASSLVARDYGYTF | TGTGCCAGCAGCTTAGTTGCCAGGGACTATGGCTACACCTTC | TRBV7-9 | once | NA | TRBJ1-2 | 14
CSVEDGLVKDNEQFF | TGCAGCGTTGAAGATGGACTAGTCAAGGACAATGAGCAGTTCTTC | TRBV29-1 | NA | TRBD2 | TRBJ2-1 | 15
CASSQTIEPSHNEQFF | TGTGCCAGCAGTCAAACCATAGAGCCTAGTCACAATGAGCAGTTCTTC | TRBV6-6 | NA | NA | TRBJ2-1 | 16
CASSYSETRANEQFF | TGTGCCAGCAGTTACTCGGAAACGAGGGCGAATGAGCAGTTCTTC | TRBV6-5 | NA | NA | TRBJ2-1 | 15
CASSLGQGALNEQFF | TGTGCCAGCAGCTTGGGCCAGGGGGCCTTAAATGAGCAGTTCTTC | TRBV5-6 | NA | TRBD1 | TRBJ2-1 | 15
CASSRTRDGTQYF | TGTGCCAGCAGCCGGACTAGAGATGGGACCCAGTACTTC | TRBV7-6 | once | TRBD2 | TRBJ2-5 | 13
CASSEASGRRYTGELFF | TGTGCCAGCAGTGAAGCTAGCGGGAGGCGTTACACCGGGGAGCTGTTTTTT | TRBV2 | NA | TRBD2 | TRBJ2-2 | 17
CASSVGMRGSDYGYTF | TGTGCCAGCAGCGTAGGAATGCGGGGTTCCGACTATGGCTACACCTTC | TRBV9 | NA | NA | TRBJ1-2 | 16
CATAAGTGPNYGYTF | TGTGCCACCGCAGCCGGGACAGGGCCTAACTATGGCTACACCTTC | TRBV2 | NA | TRBD1 | TRBJ1-2 | 15
CASSSPGREEQYF | TGTGCCAGCAGCTCCCCCGGGAGGGAGGAGCAGTACTTC | TRBV5-6 | NA | TRBD2 | TRBJ2-7 | 13
CASSLGLAHYEQYF | TGTGCCAGCAGCCTCGGACTAGCCCACTACGAGCAGTACTTC | TRBV5-6 | NA | TRBD2 | TRBJ2-7 | 14
CATSRDDSGGYEQYF | TGTGCCACCAGCAGAGATGATAGCGGGGGCTACGAGCAGTACTTC | TRBV15 | NA | TRBD2 | TRBJ2-7 | 15
CASSLDSGGYEQFF | TGTGCCAGCAGCTTGGATTCAGGGGGCTATGAGCAGTTCTTC | TRBV5-5 | NA | TRBD1 | TRBJ2-1 | 14
CASSQLASGGRDEKLFF | TGTGCCAGCAGCCAGCTAGCCTCAGGAGGCCGAGATGAAAAACTGTTTTTT | TRBV4-2 | once | NA | TRBJ1-4 | 17
CASSFDRVEYNEQFF | TGTGCCAGCAGCTTTGACAGGGTAGAGTACAATGAGCAGTTCTTC | TRBV7-9 | NA | TRBD1 | TRBJ2-1 | 15
CASRYPGEDTEAFF | TGTGCCAGCAGATATCCTGGTGAGGACACTGAAGCTTTCTTT | TRBV7-9 | NA | NA | TRBJ1-1 | 14
CASSQDWTSGEQFF | TGCGCCAGCAGCCAAGACTGGACTAGCGGAGAGCAGTTCTTC | TRBV4-1 | NA | TRBD2 | TRBJ2-1 | 14
CAISEGGLGAFF | TGTGCCATCAGTGAGGGAGGGTTGGGAGCTTTCTTT | TRBV10-3 | few | NA | TRBJ1-1 | 12
CAISESGDRGREQYF | TGTGCCATCAGTGAGTCTGGGGACAGGGGGCGGGAGCAGTACTTC | TRBV10-3 | NA | TRBD1 | TRBJ2-7 | 15
CASSFPLAGSSTDTQYF | TGTGCCAGCAGCTTCCCTCTAGCGGGTTCTAGCACAGATACGCAGTATTTT | TRBV7-8 | NA | TRBD2 | TRBJ2-3 | 17
CASSRQGISEAFF | TGTGCCAGCAGCCGACAGGGAATATCTGAAGCTTTCTTT | TRBV5-8 | once | TRBD1 | TRBJ1-1 | 13
CASSQVTQAAYEQYF | TGCGCCAGCAGCCAAGTGACACAGGCTGCCTACGAGCAGTACTTC | TRBV4-1 | NA | NA | TRBJ2-7 | 15
CSVEGGRTEAFF | TGCAGCGTTGAAGGAGGGCGGACTGAAGCTTTCTTT | TRBV29-1 | few | NA | TRBJ1-1 | 12
CASSLGLALSYNEQFF | TGTGCCAGCAGCTTAGGACTAGCGCTATCCTACAATGAGCAGTTCTTC | TRBV7-6 | NA | TRBD2 | TRBJ2-1 | 16
CASSVEPGGSTDTQYF | TGTGCCAGCAGCGTAGAGCCAGGGGGAAGTACAGATACGCAGTATTTT | TRBV9 | NA | TRBD1 | TRBJ2-3 | 16
CSVEVGGRGRKPYGYTF | TGCAGCGTTGAAGTTGGGGGCAGGGGGCGAAAACCCTATGGCTACACCTTC | TRBV29-1 | NA | TRBD1 | TRBJ1-2 | 17
CASSWGPGPLHF | TGTGCCAGCAGCTGGGGCCCGGGACCCCTCCACTTT | TRBV13 | NA | NA | TRBJ1-6 | 12